The 13 T cell receptor beta chains below all came from one sample that was sequenced in a study of control samples from healthy donors and cancer patients. Sequencing was performed with immunoSEQ multiplex PCR; in TCRdb, only in-frame clones are kept and a portion is missing. The table lists some 89,000 clones, around nine tenths of them singletons, with around 21% in the top ten. Specimen: blood. These receptors all stem from a man younger than 45 in good health.

The chain joins TRBV30 to TRBJ2-2; D might be TRBD2 (6 bases). Germline values: CDR1 GTSNPN, CDR2 SVGIG (reference sequence). The CDR3 is made up of 17 amino acids. The V end was cut by 4 bases, the J end by 1 base, with 19 bases between. The CDR3 DNA reads as TGTGCCTGGACCCTTCTATCCGGGACTTTGAACACCGGGGAGCTGTTTTTT. Translating gives CAWTLLSGTLNTGELFF.

This sequence joins TRBV11-2 and TRBJ2-3; 9 bases are shared with TRBD2. V trimming: 5 bases; J trimming: 0 bases; junction bases outside the gene matches: 6. The germline gives CDR1 SGHAT, CDR2 FQNNGV. The CDR3 contains 16 residues. CDR3 coding DNA: TGTGCCAGCAGCACTCGACTAGCGGCTAGCACAGATACGCAGTATTTT. It yields the protein CASSTRLAASTDTQYF.

J is TRBJ2-7 and V is TRBV12-5; D possibly corresponds to TRBD2 (6 bases). V lost 4 bases, J lost 7 bases, and 14 bases lay in between. The CDR3 loop spans 13 amino acids. Germline CDR1 and CDR2: LGHNT and FRNRAP. The CDR3 DNA is TGTGCTAGTGGTTCCGGGGCGGGATGGGAGCAGTACGTC. It yields the protein CASGSGAGWEQYV.

This clone was observed many times. J is TRBJ2-2 and V is TRBV5-1; TRBD1 is a possible D gene (6 bases). Germline CDR1 SGHRS, CDR2 YFSETQ. The V and J ends lost 5 bases and 7 bases respectively, with 21 bases between them. CDR3 size: 16 residues. For the CDR3, the DNA is TGCGCCAGCAGATCCCCTCTACAGGGTAACGGCGGGGAGCTGTTTTTT. Its protein product is CASRSPLQGNGGELFF.

The chain is built from TRBV7-7 and TRBJ2-5; maybe TRBD1 (6 bases). CDR3 size: 15 residues. The germline V gene encodes CDR1 SSHAT and CDR2 FNYEAQ (reference sequence). The ends were cut back, 5 bases at V and 5 bases at J, with 18 bases in the middle. Here the CDR3 DNA reads TGTGCCAGCAGCCCCGATGTTGGGGGCCGGGAGACCCAGTACTTC. As protein: CASSPDVGGRETQYF. Together with reference TRBV7-7 and TRBJ2-5, the CDR3 gives the full variable domain: GAGVSQSPRYKVTKRGQDVTLRCDPISSHATLYWYQQALGQGPEFLTYFNYEAQPDKSGLPSDRFSAERPEGSISTLTIQRTEQRDSAMYRCASSPDVGGRETQYFGPGTRLLVL.

CDR3 DNA sequence: TGTGCCAGCAGGGATACGGACGGTGAACCTGAAGCTTTCTTT. Translating gives CASRDTDGEPEAFF. V gene TRBV6-4 combines with J gene TRBJ1-1; D is ambiguous. The germline V and J ends were trimmed by 6 bases and 6 bases, with 17 bases remaining between them. There are 14 residues in the CDR3. Germline V gene data show CDR1 as MRHNA and CDR2 as SNTAGT.

The chain couples TRBV7-8 to TRBJ2-3; D might be TRBD1 (6 bases). Germline values: CDR1 SGHVS, CDR2 FQNEAQ. This CDR3 region has 15 residues. Between the trimmed V and J ends, which lost 5 bases and 0 bases, there was a span of 12 bases. The CDR3, as DNA: TGTGCCAGCAGCGATTGGGGGCGTAGCACAGATACGCAGTATTTT. Amino acid sequence: CASSDWGRSTDTQYF.

The CDR3 protein is CASSLQGSQGYEQYF. The CDR3, as DNA: TGCGCCAGCAGCTTACAGGGGAGCCAGGGTTACGAGCAGTACTTC. The V call is TRBV5-1, the J call TRBJ2-7; TRBD1 agrees at 7 bases. V gave up 2 bases and J gave up 4 bases; unmatched junction bases: 9. The CDR3 extends over 15 amino acids. Germline CDR1 SGHRS, CDR2 YFSETQ.

The chain employs TRBV25-1 and TRBJ1-1; TRBD1 matches at 8 bases. The CDR3 extends over 16 amino acids. From germline, CDR1 is MGHDK and CDR2 SYGVNS. Losses at the gene ends were 1 base for V and 5 bases for J; bases not matched to a gene: 9. The CDR3 nucleotides read TGTGCCAGCAGTGAATTGGCAGGGGGCCAAGGGACTGAAGCTTTCTTT. It yields the protein CASSELAGGQGTEAFF.

This sequence joins TRBV7-3 and TRBJ1-1, with D hard to call. With 3 bases removed from V and 1 base from J, the gap between germline ends came to 6 bases. This CDR3 spans 13 amino acids. Per the germline V gene, CDR1 is SGHTA and CDR2 is FQGTGA. In nucleotides, the CDR3 is TGTGCCAGCAGCTTCGAGAGGAACACTGAAGCTTTCTTT. It encodes CASSFERNTEAFF. Using reference TRBV7-3 and TRBJ1-1 for the parts outside the CDR3, the full variable domain is GAGVSQTPSNKVTEKGKYVELRCDPISGHTALYWYRQSLGQGPEFLIYFQGTGAADDSGLPNDRFFAVRPEGSVSTLKIQRTERGDSAVYLCASSFERNTEAFFGQGTRLTVV.

Written as DNA, the CDR3 is TGTGCCAGCAGTTACTCTGCCAGGGTGGATTCACCCCTCCACTTT. Residues: CASSYSARVDSPLHF. V and J are TRBV6-5 and TRBJ1-6, with a possible D match to TRBD1 (5 bases). Trimming shortened V by 0 bases and J by 8 bases, and 11 bases separated the two germline ends. Germline-derived CDR1 and CDR2 are MNHEY and SVGAGI. The CDR3 has 15 residues.

This chain links TRBV2 with TRBJ1-3; 7 positions match TRBD1. The germline CDR1 and CDR2 sequences are SNHLY and FYNNEI. V dropped 4 bases and J dropped 1; count of bases not matched to a gene: 7. The CDR3 totals 16 residues. Here the CDR3 reads CASSGGDRLSGNTIYF. CDR3 sequence (DNA): TGTGCCAGCAGTGGGGGGGACAGACTATCTGGAAACACCATATATTTT.

This chain connects TRBV7-9 to TRBJ2-7, with 13 bases that match TRBD2. The CDR3 loop spans 15 amino acids. Germline trimming cut 4 bases from V and 10 bases from J; bases unmatched to any gene: 10. CDR1 is SEHNR, CDR2 FQNEAQ, per germline (reference sequence). This chain's CDR3 is CASSSPGLAGAEQYF. CDR3 DNA: TGTGCCAGCAGCTCGCCAGGACTAGCGGGGGCGGAACAGTACTTC.